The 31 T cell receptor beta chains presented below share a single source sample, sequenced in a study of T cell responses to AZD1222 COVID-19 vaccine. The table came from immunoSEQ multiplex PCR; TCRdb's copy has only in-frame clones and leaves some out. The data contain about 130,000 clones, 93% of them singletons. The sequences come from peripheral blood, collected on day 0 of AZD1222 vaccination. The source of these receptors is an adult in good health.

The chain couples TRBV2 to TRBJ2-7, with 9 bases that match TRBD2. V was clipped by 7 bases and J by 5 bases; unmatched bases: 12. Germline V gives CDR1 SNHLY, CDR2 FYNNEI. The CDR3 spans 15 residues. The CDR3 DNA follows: TGTGCCAGCACTCTCTCGGGTCTAGCGGGAAACGAGCAGTACTTC. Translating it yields CASTLSGLAGNEQYF.

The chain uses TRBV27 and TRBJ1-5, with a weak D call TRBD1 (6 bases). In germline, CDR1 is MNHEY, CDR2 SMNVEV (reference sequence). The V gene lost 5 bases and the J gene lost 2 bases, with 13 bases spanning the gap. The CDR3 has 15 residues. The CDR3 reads CASSAGDYGNQPQHF. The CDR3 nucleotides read TGTGCCAGCAGTGCAGGGGACTACGGCAATCAGCCCCAGCATTTT.

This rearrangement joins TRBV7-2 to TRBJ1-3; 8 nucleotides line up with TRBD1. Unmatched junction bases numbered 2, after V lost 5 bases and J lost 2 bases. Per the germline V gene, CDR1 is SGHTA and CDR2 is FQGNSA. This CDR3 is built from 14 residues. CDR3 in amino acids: CASSRTGPGNTIYF. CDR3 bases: TGTGCCAGCAGCCGGACAGGGCCTGGAAACACCATATATTTT.

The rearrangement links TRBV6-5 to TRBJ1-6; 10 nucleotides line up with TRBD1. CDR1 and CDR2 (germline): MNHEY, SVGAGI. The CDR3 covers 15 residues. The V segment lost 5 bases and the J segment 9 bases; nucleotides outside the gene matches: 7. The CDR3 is CASSPGTGESSPLHF. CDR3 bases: TGTGCCAGCAGTCCCGGGACAGGGGAAAGTTCACCCCTCCACTTT.

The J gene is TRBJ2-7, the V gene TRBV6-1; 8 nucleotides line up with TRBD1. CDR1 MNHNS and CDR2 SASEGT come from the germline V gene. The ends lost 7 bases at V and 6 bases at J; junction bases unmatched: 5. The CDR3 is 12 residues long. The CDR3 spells CASTLTGVEQYF. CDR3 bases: TGTGCCAGCACCTTGACAGGGGTCGAGCAGTACTTC.

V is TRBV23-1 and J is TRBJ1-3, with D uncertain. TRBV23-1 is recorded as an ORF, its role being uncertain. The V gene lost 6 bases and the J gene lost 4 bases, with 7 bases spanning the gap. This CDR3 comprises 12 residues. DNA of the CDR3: TGCGCCAGCAGCCCTGGGGGAAACACCATATATTTT. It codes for CASSPGGNTIYF.

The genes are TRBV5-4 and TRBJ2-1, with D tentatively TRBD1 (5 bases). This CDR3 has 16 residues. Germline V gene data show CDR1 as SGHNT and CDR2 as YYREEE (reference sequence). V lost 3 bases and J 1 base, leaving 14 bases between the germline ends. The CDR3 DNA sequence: TGTGCCAGCAGCTACTCCGCGACAGTTTCCTACAATGAGCAGTTCTTC. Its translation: CASSYSATVSYNEQFF.

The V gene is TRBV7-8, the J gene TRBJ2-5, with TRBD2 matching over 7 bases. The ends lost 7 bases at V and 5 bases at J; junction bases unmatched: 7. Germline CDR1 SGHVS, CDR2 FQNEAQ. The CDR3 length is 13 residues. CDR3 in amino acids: CASTVGGLETQYF. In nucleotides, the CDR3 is TGTGCCAGCACCGTGGGAGGGTTGGAGACCCAGTACTTC.

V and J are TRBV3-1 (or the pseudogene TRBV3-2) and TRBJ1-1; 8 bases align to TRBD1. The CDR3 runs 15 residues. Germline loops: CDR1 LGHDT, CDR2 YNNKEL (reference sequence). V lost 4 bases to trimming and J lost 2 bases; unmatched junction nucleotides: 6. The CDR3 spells CASSPSDRGNTEAFF. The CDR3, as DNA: TGTGCCAGCAGCCCTTCTGACAGGGGAAACACTGAAGCTTTCTTT.

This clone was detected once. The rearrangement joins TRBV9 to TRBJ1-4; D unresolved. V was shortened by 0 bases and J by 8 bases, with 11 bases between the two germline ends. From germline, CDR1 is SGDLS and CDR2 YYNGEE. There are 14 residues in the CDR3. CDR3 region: CASSVGVGSEKLFF. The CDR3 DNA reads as TGTGCCAGCAGCGTAGGCGTGGGATCCGAAAAACTGTTTTTT.

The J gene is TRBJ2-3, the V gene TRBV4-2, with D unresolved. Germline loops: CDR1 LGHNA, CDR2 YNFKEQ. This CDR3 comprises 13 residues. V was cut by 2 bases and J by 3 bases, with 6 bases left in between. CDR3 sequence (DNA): TGTGCCAGCAGCCAAAGGGTGACAGATACGCAGTATTTT. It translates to CASSQRVTDTQYF.

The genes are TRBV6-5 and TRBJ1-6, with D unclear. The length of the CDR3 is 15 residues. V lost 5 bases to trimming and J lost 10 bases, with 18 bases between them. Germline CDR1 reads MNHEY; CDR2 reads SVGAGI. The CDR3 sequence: CASSLSLPIGSPLHF. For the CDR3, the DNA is TGTGCCAGCAGTCTCTCCCTCCCCATTGGGTCACCCCTCCACTTT.

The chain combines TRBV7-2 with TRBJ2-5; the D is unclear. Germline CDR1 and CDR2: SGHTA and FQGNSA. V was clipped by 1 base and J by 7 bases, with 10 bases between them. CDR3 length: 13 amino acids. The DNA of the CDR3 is TGTGCCAGCAGCTTAGAACACGGGCGGACCCAGTACTTC. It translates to CASSLEHGRTQYF.

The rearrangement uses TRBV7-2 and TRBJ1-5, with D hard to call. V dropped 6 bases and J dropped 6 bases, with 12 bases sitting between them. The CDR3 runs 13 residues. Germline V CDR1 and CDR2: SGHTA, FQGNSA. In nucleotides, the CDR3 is TGTGCCAGCAGTTTTTCCTCGGGTCAGCCCCAGCATTTT. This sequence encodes CASSFSSGQPQHF.

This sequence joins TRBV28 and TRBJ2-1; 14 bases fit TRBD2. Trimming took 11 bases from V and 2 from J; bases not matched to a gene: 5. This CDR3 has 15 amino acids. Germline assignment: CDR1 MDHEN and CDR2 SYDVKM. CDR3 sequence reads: CAGGTSGRPYNEQFF. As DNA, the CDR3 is TGTGCCGGGGGGACTAGCGGGAGACCCTACAATGAGCAGTTCTTC. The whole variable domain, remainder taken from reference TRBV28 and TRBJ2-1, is DVKVTQSSRYLVKRTGEKVFLECVQDMDHENMFWYRQDPGLGLRLIYFSYDVKMKEKGDIPEGYSVSREKKERFSLILESASTNQTSMYLCAGGTSGRPYNEQFFGPGTRLTVL.

CDR3 region: CASSLGQGSRKLFF. The CDR3 coding sequence is TGTGCCAGCAGCTTAGGACAGGGATCGCGAAAACTGTTTTTT. The chain is built from TRBV11-2 and TRBJ1-4; TRBD1 agrees at 7 bases. The germline gives CDR1 SGHAT, CDR2 FQNNGV. This CDR3 is built from 14 residues. The V gene end was trimmed by 1 base and the J gene end by 10 bases; junction bases not matched to a gene: 6.

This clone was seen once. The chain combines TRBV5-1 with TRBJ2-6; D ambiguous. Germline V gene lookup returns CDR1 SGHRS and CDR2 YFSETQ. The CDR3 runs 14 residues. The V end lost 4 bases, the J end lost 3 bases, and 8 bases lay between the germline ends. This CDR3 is CASSHGLGANVLTF. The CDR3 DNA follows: TGCGCCAGCAGCCACGGGCTTGGGGCCAACGTCCTGACTTTC.

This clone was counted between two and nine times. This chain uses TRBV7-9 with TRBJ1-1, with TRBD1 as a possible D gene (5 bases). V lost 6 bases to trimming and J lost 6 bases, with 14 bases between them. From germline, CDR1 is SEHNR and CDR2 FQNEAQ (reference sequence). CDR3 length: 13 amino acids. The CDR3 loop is CASSQRRDPEAFF. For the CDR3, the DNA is TGTGCCAGCAGTCAGCGCAGGGACCCTGAAGCTTTCTTT. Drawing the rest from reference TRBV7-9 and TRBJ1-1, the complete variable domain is DTGVSQNPRHKITKRGQNVTFRCDPISEHNRLYWYRQTLGQGPEFLTYFQNEAQLEKSRLLSDRFSAERPKGSFSTLEIQRTEQGDSAMYLCASSQRRDPEAFFGQGTRLTVV.

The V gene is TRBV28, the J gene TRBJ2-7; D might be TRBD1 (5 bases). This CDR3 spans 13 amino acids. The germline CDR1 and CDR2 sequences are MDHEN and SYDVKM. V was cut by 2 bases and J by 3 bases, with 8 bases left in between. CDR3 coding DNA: TGTGCCAGCAGTTTAGCGACAGTCTACGAGCAGTACTTC. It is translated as CASSLATVYEQYF.

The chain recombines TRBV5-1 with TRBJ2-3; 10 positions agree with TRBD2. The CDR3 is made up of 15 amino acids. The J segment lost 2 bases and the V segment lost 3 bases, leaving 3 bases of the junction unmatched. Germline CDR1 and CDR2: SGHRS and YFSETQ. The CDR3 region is CASSSGLANTDTQYF. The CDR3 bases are TGCGCCAGCAGCTCGGGACTAGCGAACACAGATACGCAGTATTTT.

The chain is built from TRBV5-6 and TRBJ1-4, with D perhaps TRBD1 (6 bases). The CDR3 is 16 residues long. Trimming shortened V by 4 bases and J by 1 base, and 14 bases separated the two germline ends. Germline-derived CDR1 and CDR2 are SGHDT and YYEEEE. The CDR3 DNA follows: TGTGCCAGCAGCCCCGGACAGACGATAACTAATGAAAAACTGTTTTTT. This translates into CASSPGQTITNEKLFF.

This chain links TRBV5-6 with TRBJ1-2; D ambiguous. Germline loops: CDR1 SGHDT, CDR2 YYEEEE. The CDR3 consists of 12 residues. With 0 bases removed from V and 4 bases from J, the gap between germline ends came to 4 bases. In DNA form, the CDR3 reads TGTGCCAGCAGCTTGGGCAGCTATGGCTACACCTTC. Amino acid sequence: CASSLGSYGYTF.

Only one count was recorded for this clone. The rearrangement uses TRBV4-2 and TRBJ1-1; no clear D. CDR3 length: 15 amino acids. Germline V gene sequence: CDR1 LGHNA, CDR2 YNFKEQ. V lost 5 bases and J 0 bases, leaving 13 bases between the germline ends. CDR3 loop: CASSLEATLNTEAFF. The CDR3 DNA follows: TGTGCCAGCAGCTTAGAGGCGACCCTGAACACTGAAGCTTTCTTT.

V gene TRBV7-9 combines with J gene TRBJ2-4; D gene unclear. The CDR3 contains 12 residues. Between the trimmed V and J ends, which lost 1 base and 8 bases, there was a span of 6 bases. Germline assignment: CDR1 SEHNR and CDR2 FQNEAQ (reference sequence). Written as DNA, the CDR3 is TGTGCCAGCAGCTTAGTGAGTGACATTCAGTACTTC. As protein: CASSLVSDIQYF.

This chain's CDR3 is CASSLRDGAFYEQYF. CDR3 in DNA: TGCGCCAGCAGCTTGCGGGACGGGGCGTTCTACGAGCAGTACTTC. The chain has TRBV5-1 and TRBJ2-7; D tentatively fits TRBD1 or TRBD2 (5 bases each). The length of the CDR3 is 15 residues. Trimming cost V 1 base and J 3 bases, with 14 bases left between them. Germline CDR1 SGHRS, CDR2 YFSETQ.

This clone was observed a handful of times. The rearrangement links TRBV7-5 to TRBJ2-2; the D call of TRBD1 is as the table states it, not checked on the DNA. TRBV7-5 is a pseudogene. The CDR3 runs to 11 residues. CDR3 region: CARSPIGELFF. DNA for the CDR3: TGTGCCAGAAGCCCCATCGGGGAGCTGTTTTTT.

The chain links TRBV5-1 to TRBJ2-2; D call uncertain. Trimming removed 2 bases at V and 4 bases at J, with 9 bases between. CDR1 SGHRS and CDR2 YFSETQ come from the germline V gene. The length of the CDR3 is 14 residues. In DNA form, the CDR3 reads TGCGCCAGCAGCTTTGAAGCAGTCACCGGGGAGCTGTTTTTT. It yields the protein CASSFEAVTGELFF.

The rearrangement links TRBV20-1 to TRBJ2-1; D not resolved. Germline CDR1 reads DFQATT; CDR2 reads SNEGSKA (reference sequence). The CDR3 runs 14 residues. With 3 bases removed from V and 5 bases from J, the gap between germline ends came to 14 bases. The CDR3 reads CSASPSANDNEQFF. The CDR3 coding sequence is TGCAGTGCTAGTCCCTCTGCGAATGACAATGAGCAGTTCTTC.

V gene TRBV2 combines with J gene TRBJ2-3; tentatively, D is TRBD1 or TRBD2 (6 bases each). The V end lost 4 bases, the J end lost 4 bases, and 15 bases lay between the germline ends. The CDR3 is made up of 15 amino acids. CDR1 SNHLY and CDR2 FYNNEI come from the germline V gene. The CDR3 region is CASSGGAGSADTQYF. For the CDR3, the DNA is TGTGCCAGCAGTGGGGGGGCCGGGAGTGCAGATACGCAGTATTTT.

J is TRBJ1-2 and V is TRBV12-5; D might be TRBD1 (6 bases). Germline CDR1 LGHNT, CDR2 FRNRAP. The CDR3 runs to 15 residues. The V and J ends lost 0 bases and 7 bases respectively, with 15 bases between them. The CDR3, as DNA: TGTGCTAGTGGTTTGGTAACTTGGGGGGCTGCTGGCTACACCTTC. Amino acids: CASGLVTWGAAGYTF.

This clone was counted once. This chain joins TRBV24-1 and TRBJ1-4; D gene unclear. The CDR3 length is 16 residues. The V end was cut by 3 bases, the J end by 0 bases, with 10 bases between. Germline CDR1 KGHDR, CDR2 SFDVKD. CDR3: CATSDARAATNEKLFF. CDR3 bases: TGTGCCACCAGTGATGCGCGGGCCGCAACTAATGAAAAACTGTTTTTT.